What follows is one T cell receptor (beta chain) and its context. This entry is derived from a study of blood T cell repertoires in COVID-19. After removal of 4 bases from V and 16 bases from J, the junction contained 7 bases not matched to a gene. Germline loops: CDR1 LGHDT, CDR2 YNNKEL (reference sequence). This CDR3 has 12 amino acids. Original handling: Amplifying reference gene primers gave estimates of nucleated cell counts. Sequenced by immunoSEQ multiplex PCR; TCRdb stores in-frame clones only, minus some. That table supplies the V and J calls and clone size; D and trimming were determined from the DNA. The sample lists approximately 76,000 clones; about 80% were seen once.

Sequenced sample: peripheral blood. This sequence originates from a man between 50 and 59 years old with acute or convalescent COVID-19. The J gene is TRBJ2-1, the V gene TRBV3-1 (or the pseudogene TRBV3-2); 10 nucleotides line up with TRBD1. The CDR3 loop reads CASSPGTGAQFF. In DNA form, the CDR3 reads TGTGCCAGCAGCCCGGGGACAGGGGCTCAATTCTTC.